This T cell receptor beta chain comes out of a study of T-cell memory formation after mild COVID-19. Findings and limits, study-wide: Pre-infection memory held some responding clones, suggesting pre-existing cross-reactive T cells responded. Contracting clones, day 15 to 85, had balanced CD4/CD8, and later expanders favored CD4+.

A note on this clonotype: Its antigen remains unknown.

This CDR3 has 15 residues. Germline V gene sequence: CDR1 LNHNV, CDR2 YYDKDF (reference sequence). V dropped 0 bases and J dropped 2 bases, with 11 bases sitting between them. TCRdb re-called the 5' RACE reads through MiXCR, storing one row per CDR3 protein. Of just under 550,000 distinct CDR3 sequences in the sample, around 21% were seen once. The TCR originated in an adult woman who had mild COVID-19 (a few samples of this study predate the infection). Cell type and time point are not known. This chain uses TRBV15 with TRBJ2-7; D is undetermined. Source material: PBMCs or a T cell subset sorted from them (not recorded which). CDR3: CATSRDPRKTYEQYF. CDR3 coding DNA: TGTGCCACCAGCAGAGATCCACGTAAAACCTACGAGCAGTACTTC.